This T cell receptor beta chain was sequenced for a study of blood T cells in healthy people across ages. Notes on the study in general: The study could not conclusively compare naive and antigen-experienced cells, given its unsorted PBMCs.

This clonotype was counted only a few times. Its antigen is undetermined. CDR3 length equals 19 residues. Germline CDR1 is MNHEY and CDR2 is SVGAGI. Trimming cost V 0 bases and J 0 bases; bases outside gene matches: 8. Primers used in a second PCR of about 7 to 12 cycles were a sample-barcoded 5' primer and a J-beta primer mix. TCRdb used MiXCR to reprocess the 5' RACE reads, holding one entry per CDR3 protein. This sample has around 990,000 distinct CDR3 sequences; approximately 26% occur once, and the top ten carry about 0.8%. The sample was also linked to a second study, of T cells of mothers and their children.

Sequencing used blood. This rearrangement joins TRBV6-5 to TRBJ2-6; 7 bases are shared with TRBD1. This sequence originates from a girl aged 2-9 years in good health. CDR3 amino acids: CASSYSLGQYRSGANVLTF. In nucleotides, the CDR3 is TGTGCCAGCAGTTACTCCTTGGGACAGTACCGCTCTGGGGCCAACGTCCTGACTTTC.